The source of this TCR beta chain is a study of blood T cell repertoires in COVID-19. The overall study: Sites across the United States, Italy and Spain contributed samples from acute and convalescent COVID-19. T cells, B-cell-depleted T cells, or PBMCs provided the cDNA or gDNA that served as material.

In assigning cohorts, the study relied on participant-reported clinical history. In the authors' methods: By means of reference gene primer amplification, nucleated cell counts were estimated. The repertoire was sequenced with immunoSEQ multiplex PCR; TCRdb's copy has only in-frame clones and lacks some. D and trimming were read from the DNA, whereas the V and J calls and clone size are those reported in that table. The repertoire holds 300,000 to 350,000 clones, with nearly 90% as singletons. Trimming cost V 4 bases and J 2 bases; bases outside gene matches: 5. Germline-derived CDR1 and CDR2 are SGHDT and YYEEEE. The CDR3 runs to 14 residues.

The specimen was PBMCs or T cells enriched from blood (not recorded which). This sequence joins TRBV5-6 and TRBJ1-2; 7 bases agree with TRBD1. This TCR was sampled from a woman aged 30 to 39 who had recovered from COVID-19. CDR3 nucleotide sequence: TGTGCCAGCAGCCTCGGGACAGCCAACTATGGCTACACCTTC. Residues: CASSLGTANYGYTF.